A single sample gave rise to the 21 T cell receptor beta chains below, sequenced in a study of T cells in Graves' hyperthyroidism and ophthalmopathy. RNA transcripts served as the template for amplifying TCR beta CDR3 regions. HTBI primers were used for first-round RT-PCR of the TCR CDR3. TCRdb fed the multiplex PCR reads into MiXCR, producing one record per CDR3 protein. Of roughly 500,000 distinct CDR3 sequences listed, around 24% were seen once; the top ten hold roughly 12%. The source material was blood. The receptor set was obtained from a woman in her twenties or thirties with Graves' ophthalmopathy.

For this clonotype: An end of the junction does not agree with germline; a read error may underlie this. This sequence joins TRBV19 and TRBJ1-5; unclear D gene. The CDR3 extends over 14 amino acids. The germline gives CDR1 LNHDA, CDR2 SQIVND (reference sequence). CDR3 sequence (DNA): TGTGCCCTGAGTCAGGACCTGAAAAATCAGTCCCAGCATTTT. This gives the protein CALSQDLKNQSQHF.

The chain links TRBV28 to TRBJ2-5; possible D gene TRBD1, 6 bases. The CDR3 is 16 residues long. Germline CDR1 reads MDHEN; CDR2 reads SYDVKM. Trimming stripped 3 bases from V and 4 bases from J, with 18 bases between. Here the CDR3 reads CASSLPQGGVGETQYF. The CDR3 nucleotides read TGTGCCAGCAGTTTGCCCCAAGGGGGAGTTGGAGAGACCCAGTACTTC.

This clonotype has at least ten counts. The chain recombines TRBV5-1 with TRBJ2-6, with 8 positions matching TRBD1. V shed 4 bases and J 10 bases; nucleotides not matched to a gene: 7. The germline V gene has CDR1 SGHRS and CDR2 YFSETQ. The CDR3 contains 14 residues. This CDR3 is CASSATGGGNVLTF. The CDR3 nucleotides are TGCGCCAGCAGCGCAACAGGGGGAGGTAACGTCCTGACTTTC.

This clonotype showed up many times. The CDR3: CSVDGAAGYTF. In DNA form, the CDR3 reads TGCAGCGTTGACGGTGCCGCCGGCTACACCTTC. The chain carries TRBV29-1 and TRBJ1-2, with no clear D. Germline V CDR1 and CDR2: SQVTM, ANQGSEA. This CDR3 region has 11 residues. The V end was cut by 3 bases, the J end by 8 bases, with 10 bases between.

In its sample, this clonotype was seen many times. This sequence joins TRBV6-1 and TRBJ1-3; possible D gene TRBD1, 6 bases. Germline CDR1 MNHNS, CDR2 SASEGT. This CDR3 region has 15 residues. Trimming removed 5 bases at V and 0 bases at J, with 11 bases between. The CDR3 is CASSPRDTSGNTIYF. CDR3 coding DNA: TGTGCCAGCAGTCCCCGGGACACCTCTGGAAACACCATATATTTT.

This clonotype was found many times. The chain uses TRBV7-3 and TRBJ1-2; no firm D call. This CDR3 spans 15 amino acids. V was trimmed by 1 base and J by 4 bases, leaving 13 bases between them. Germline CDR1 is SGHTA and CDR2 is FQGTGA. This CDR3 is CASSLKKHSFYGYTF. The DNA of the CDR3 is TGTGCCAGCAGCTTAAAGAAGCACTCCTTCTATGGCTACACCTTC.

CDR3 bases: TGTGCCAGCAGTCGTTCGGGACAGGGAACTGAAGCTTTCTTT. Protein sequence: CASSRSGQGTEAFF. The gene calls are TRBV6-1 and TRBJ1-1; TRBD1 matches 9 bases. The length of the CDR3 is 14 residues. With 5 bases clipped from V and 5 bases from J, the junction kept 6 bases outside the gene matches. The V gene's germline CDR1 is MNHNS and CDR2 SASEGT.

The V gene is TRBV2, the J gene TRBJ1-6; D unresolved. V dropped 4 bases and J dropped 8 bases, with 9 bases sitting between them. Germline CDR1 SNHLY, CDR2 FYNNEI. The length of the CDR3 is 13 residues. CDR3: CASSGQDHSPLHF. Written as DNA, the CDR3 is TGTGCCAGCAGTGGGCAGGACCATTCACCCCTCCACTTT.

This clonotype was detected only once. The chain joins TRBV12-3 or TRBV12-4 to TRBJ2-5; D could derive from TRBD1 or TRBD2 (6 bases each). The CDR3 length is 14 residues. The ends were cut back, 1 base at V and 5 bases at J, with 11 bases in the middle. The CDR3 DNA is TGTGCCAGCAGTTTAGGGGGGGCTGCTGAGACCCAGTACTTC. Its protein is CASSLGGAAETQYF.

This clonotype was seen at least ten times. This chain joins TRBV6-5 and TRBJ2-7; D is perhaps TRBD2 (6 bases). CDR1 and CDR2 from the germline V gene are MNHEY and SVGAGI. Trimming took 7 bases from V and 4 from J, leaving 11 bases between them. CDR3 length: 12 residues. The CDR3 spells CASKEGIYEQYF. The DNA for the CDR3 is TGTGCCAGCAAGGAGGGGATTTACGAGCAGTACTTC.

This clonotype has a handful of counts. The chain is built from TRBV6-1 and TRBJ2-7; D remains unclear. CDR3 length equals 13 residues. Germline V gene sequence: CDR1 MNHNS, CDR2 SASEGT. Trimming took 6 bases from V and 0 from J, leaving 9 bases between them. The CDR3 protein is CASRPMDSYEQYF. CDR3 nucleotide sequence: TGTGCCAGCAGACCTATGGACTCCTACGAGCAGTACTTC.

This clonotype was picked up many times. This CDR3 is CASSQIFLMNTEAFF. CDR3 nucleotides: TGTGCCAGCAGCCAAATCTTCCTCATGAACACTGAAGCTTTCTTT. J is TRBJ1-1 and V is TRBV6-1; D gene uncertain. Germline V lookup: CDR1 MNHNS, CDR2 SASEGT. The CDR3 consists of 15 residues. V dropped 6 bases and J dropped 0 bases, with 14 bases sitting between them.

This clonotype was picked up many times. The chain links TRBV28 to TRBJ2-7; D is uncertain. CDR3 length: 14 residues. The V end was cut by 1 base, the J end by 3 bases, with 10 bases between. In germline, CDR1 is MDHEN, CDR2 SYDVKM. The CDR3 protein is CASSLSRRHYEQYF. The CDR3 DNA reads TGTGCCAGCAGTTTATCCCGGCGGCACTACGAGCAGTACTTC.

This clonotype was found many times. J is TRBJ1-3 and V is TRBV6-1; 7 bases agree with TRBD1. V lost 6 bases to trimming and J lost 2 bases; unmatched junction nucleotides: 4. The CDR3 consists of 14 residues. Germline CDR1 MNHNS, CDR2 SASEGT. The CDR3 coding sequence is TGTGCCAGCAGCAAAGACAGGGCTGGAAACACCATATATTTT. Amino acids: CASSKDRAGNTIYF.

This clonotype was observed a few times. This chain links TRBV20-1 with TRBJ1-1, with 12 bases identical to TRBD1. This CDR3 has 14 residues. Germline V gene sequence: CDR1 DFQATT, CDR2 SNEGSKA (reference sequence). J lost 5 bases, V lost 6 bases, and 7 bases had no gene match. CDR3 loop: CSAGQGARGTEAFF. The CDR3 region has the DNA TGCAGTGCGGGACAGGGGGCGCGAGGGACTGAAGCTTTCTTT.

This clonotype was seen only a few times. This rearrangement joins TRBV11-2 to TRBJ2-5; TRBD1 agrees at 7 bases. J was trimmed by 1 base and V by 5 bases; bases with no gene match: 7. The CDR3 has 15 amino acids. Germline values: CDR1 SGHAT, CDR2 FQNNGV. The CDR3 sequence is CASSQQTGTQETQYF. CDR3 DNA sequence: TGTGCCAGCAGCCAACAGACAGGGACCCAAGAGACCCAGTACTTC.

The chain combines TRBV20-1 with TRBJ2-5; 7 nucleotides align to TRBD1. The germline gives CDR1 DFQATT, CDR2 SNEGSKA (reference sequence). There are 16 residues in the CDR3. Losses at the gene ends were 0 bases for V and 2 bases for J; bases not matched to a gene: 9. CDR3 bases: TGCAGTGCTAGAGAATCGAAGAGGGGGCAACAAGAGACCCAGTACTTC. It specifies CSARESKRGQQETQYF.

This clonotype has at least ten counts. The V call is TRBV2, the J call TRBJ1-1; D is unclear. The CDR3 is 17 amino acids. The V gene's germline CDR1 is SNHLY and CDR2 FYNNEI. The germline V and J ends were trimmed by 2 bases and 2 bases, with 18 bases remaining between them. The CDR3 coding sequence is TGTGCCAGCAGTGAAAACCCCGGCCGCCGACTAAACACTGAAGCTTTCTTT. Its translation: CASSENPGRRLNTEAFF.

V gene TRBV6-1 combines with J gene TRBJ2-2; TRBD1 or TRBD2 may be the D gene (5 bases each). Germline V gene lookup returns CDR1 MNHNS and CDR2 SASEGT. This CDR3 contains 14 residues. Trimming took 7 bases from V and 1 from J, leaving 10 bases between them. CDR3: CASKSGRNTGELFF. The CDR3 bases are TGTGCCAGCAAGTCAGGGAGGAACACCGGGGAGCTGTTTTTT.

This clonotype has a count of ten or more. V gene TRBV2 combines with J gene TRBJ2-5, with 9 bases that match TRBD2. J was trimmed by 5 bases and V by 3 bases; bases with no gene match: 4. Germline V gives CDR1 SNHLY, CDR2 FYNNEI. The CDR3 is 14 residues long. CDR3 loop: CASSESSGAETQYF. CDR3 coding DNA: TGTGCCAGCAGTGAGTCTAGCGGGGCGGAGACCCAGTACTTC. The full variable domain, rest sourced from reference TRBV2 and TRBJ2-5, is EPEVTQTPSHQVTQMGQEVILRCVPISNHLYFYWYRQILGQKVEFLVSFYNNEISEKSEIFDDQFSVERPDGSNFTLKIRSTKLEDSAMYFCASSESSGAETQYFGPGTRLLVL.

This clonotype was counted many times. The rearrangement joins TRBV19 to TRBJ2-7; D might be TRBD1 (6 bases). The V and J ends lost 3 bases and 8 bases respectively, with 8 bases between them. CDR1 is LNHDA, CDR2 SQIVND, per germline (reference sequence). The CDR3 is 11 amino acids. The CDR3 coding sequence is TGTGCCAGTAGTATTGGGGGCCAGCAGTACTTC. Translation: CASSIGGQQYF.